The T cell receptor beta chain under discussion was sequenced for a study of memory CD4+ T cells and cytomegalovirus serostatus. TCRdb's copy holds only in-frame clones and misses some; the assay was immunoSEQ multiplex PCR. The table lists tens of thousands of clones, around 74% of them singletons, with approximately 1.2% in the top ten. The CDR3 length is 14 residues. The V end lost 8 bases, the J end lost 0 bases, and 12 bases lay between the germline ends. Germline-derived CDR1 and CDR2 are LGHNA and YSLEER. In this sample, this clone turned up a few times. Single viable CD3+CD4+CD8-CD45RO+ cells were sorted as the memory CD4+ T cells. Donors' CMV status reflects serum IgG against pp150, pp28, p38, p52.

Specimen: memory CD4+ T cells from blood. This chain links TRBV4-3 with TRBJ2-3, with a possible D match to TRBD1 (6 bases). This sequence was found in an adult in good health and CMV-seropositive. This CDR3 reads CASSQDSSTDTQYF. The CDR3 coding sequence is TGCGCCAGCTCCCAGGACAGTAGCACAGATACGCAGTATTTT.